This T cell receptor (beta chain) was sequenced for a study of blood T cell repertoires in COVID-19. Overall study context: Sites across the United States, Italy and Spain contributed samples from acute and convalescent COVID-19. Nucleic acid was either cDNA or gDNA, and it came from T cells, B-cell-depleted T cells, or PBMCs.

As handled by the study authors: It was from reference gene primer amplification that nucleated cell counts were estimated. The repertoire was sequenced with immunoSEQ multiplex PCR; TCRdb's copy has only in-frame clones and lacks some. That table supplies the V and J calls and clone size; D and trimming were determined from the DNA. This sample has 150,000 or so clones, with more than 85% found just once. Trimming shortened V by 3 bases and J by 5 bases, and 13 bases separated the two germline ends. The V gene's germline CDR1 is MNHEY and CDR2 SMNVEV (reference sequence). CDR3 length: 14 residues. There are a few counts of this clone. Patients of the Seattle cohort, enrolled during active infection, were followed longitudinally.

The TCR was taken from a man in his 60s with COVID-19, enrolled during active disease. This chain uses TRBV27 with TRBJ1-1; D is unclear. The sample was peripheral blood. Written as DNA, the CDR3 is TGTGCCAGCAGTTTCTCGGGGAGAGGGACTGAAGCTTTCTTT. This gives the protein CASSFSGRGTEAFF.